This T cell receptor (beta chain) is drawn from a study of blood T cell repertoires in COVID-19. Participants had their cohort set by participant-reported clinical history. TCRdb's table, derived via immunoSEQ multiplex PCR, lists solely in-frame clones and lacks some. The sample includes hundreds of thousands of clones, around 84% of them seen just once. The trim removed 4 bases at V and 4 bases at J, leaving 7 bases unmatched. Germline CDR1 is MDHEN and CDR2 is SYDVKM. This CDR3 has 14 residues. The receptor was derived from a woman aged 45 to 65 who had recovered from COVID-19. The sample consisted of PBMCs or T cells enriched from blood (not recorded which). V gene TRBV28 combines with J gene TRBJ2-7; 7 bases agree with TRBD2. The CDR3 is CASSYRDGRYEQYF. Here the CDR3 DNA reads TGTGCCAGCAGTTATCGGGACGGGAGGTACGAGCAGTACTTC.